This T cell receptor beta chain came from a study of T-cell reconstitution after alpha-beta-depleted transplantation in children. The V gene lost 5 bases and the J gene lost 2 bases, with 9 bases spanning the gap. Germline assignment: CDR1 SEHNR and CDR2 FQNEAQ (reference sequence). The length of the CDR3 is 13 residues. There are a few counts of this clonotype. Preparation of the TCRbeta library involved a method that used unique molecular identifiers. Each CDR3 protein is one row after TCRdb ran MiXCR on the PCR reads. Of 350,000 to 400,000 distinct CDR3 sequences listed, roughly 14% are singletons.

The specimen comprised PBMCs, sampled from the stem cell graft. The sequence was collected from a human donor who donated a stem cell graft to a child with Fanconi anemia. V usage is TRBV7-9 and J usage is TRBJ1-1; no firm D call. DNA of the CDR3: TGTGCCAGCAGCCCCCCGGCCAACACTGAAGCTTTCTTT. It codes for CASSPPANTEAFF.